The clone carrying this T cell receptor (beta chain) was seen only a few times. Its antigen is unknown. From the reads, TCRdb called clonotypes with MiXCR, one entry per CDR3 protein. In the table there are roughly 87,000 distinct CDR3 sequences, approximately 30% of which are singletons. This record belongs to a study of T cell repertoires in cytomegalovirus infection. For the study at large: Based on public TCR beta signatures, there were indications of CMV infection and of a matching HLA type.

The V end lost 6 bases, the J end lost 8 bases, and 14 bases lay between the germline ends. This CDR3 region has 13 residues. CDR1 is SEHNR and CDR2 is FQNEAQ in the germline V gene (reference sequence). The chain links TRBV7-9 to TRBJ2-1; D not certain. The sample here was CD8+ T cells from cultured PBMCs, taken from culture after CMV antigen stimulation. The sequence derives from a human donor in good health (CMV status not recorded). Some clones in this sample may be carry-over from other donors' samples. CDR3 loop: CASRVATADEQFF. CDR3 nucleotides: TGTGCCAGCAGGGTCGCGACTGCCGATGAGCAGTTCTTC.